This entry lists 31 T cell receptor beta chains sequenced from one sample in a study of blood T cell repertoires in COVID-19. The table came from immunoSEQ multiplex PCR; TCRdb's copy has only in-frame clones and leaves some out. This sample has approximately 220,000 clones, with more than 65% found just once. Sequencing input: peripheral blood. All receptors derive from a woman younger than 45 who had recovered from COVID-19.

This clone was seen more than once but under ten times. The chain links TRBV10-1 to TRBJ1-1; D is unclear. The CDR3 runs 13 residues. Between the trimmed V and J ends, which lost 4 bases and 6 bases, there was a span of 12 bases. Germline CDR1 WNHNN, CDR2 SYGVQD (reference sequence). CDR3 sequence reads: CASSGAGRAEAFF. The CDR3 DNA follows: TGCGCCAGCAGTGGGGCGGGTCGCGCTGAAGCTTTCTTT.

This chain uses TRBV2 with TRBJ2-3; maybe TRBD1 (6 bases). The V end was cut by 5 bases, the J end by 8 bases, with 17 bases between. CDR1 is SNHLY, CDR2 FYNNEI, per germline. This CDR3 is 14 amino acids long. CDR3 nucleotides: TGTGCCAGCAGTACAGGGACGTCGTCTGGTACGCAGTATTTT. This codes for CASSTGTSSGTQYF.

The chain employs TRBV12-5 and TRBJ2-3; 13 bases agree with TRBD2. This CDR3 is built from 20 residues. Germline lookup yields CDR1 LGHNT and CDR2 FRNRAP. The J segment lost 4 bases and the V segment lost 1 base, leaving 14 bases of the junction unmatched. As DNA, the CDR3 is TGTGCTAGTGGTTTGGCCTCCATTACCCCTGGGACTAGCGGGGCAGATACGCAGTATTTT. Its protein product is CASGLASITPGTSGADTQYF.

The chain has TRBV7-2 and TRBJ2-7; no clear D. The germline V gene has CDR1 SGHTA and CDR2 FQGNSA. The CDR3 runs 14 residues. Trimming pared 3 bases from V and 3 bases from J, leaving 12 bases between. CDR3 bases: TGTGCCAGCAGCTTCTATTTGCAGGTCTACGAGCAGTACTTC. This translates into CASSFYLQVYEQYF.

This clone turned up a few times. The CDR3 protein is CASSSPPDIYGYTF. The CDR3 coding sequence is TGTGCCAGCAGTTCCCCTCCGGACATATATGGCTACACCTTC. This chain connects TRBV28 to TRBJ1-2; tentatively, D is TRBD1 (5 bases). Trimming pared 4 bases from V and 5 bases from J, leaving 14 bases between. CDR1 is MDHEN, CDR2 SYDVKM, per germline. The CDR3 spans 14 residues.

The chain is built from TRBV20-1 and TRBJ1-1, with D perhaps TRBD1 (6 bases). Trimming shortened V by 3 bases and J by 8 bases, and 10 bases separated the two germline ends. The germline V gene encodes CDR1 DFQATT and CDR2 SNEGSKA (reference sequence). The CDR3 runs to 11 residues. The CDR3 DNA is TGCAGTGCTAGCCAAACAGGGGAAGCTTTCTTT. Translating it yields CSASQTGEAFF.

The genes are TRBV5-1 and TRBJ1-6, with 8 bases matching TRBD1. The CDR3 runs 16 residues. Germline-derived CDR1 and CDR2 are SGHRS and YFSETQ. J lost 7 bases, V lost 1 base, and 7 bases had no gene match. The CDR3 loop is CASSLLGTGVNSPLHF. DNA for the CDR3: TGCGCCAGCAGCTTGTTGGGGACAGGAGTCAATTCACCCCTCCACTTT.

This clone was detected a few times. This rearrangement joins TRBV3-1 (or the pseudogene TRBV3-2) to TRBJ2-7; D might be TRBD2 (6 bases). This CDR3 spans 14 amino acids. Germline V gene lookup returns CDR1 LGHDT and CDR2 YNNKEL (reference sequence). Trimming took 5 bases from V and 3 from J, leaving 14 bases between them. The CDR3 spells CASSYLPGSYEQYF. The DNA of the CDR3 is TGTGCCAGCAGCTACCTACCCGGGAGCTACGAGCAGTACTTC.

This clone was counted a few times. This chain joins TRBV28 and TRBJ2-3, with 12 bases lining up with TRBD2. V was pared by 7 bases and J by 4 bases, with 3 bases of the junction left unmatched. The V gene's germline CDR1 is MDHEN and CDR2 SYDVKM. The CDR3 is made up of 14 amino acids. Here the CDR3 DNA reads TGTGCCAGCATGACTAGCGGGAGATCAGATACGCAGTATTTT. This translates into CASMTSGRSDTQYF.

J is TRBJ1-1 and V is TRBV9; unclear D gene. Trimming took off 4 bases at V and 4 bases at J, with 17 bases between the two ends. Germline CDR1 is SGDLS and CDR2 is YYNGEE. The CDR3 consists of 15 residues. CDR3: CASSLIPLEPTEAFF. Here the CDR3 DNA reads TGTGCCAGCAGCCTTATACCACTTGAGCCCACTGAAGCTTTCTTT. The full variable domain, with the rest looked up from reference TRBV9 and TRBJ1-1, is DSGVTQTPKHLITATGQRVTLRCSPRSGDLSVYWYQQSLDQGLQFLIQYYNGEERAKGNILERFSAQQFPDLHSELNLSSLELGDSALYFCASSLIPLEPTEAFFGQGTRLTVV.

This clone turned up a few times. This chain uses TRBV5-5 with TRBJ1-5; D not resolved. This CDR3 spans 16 amino acids. Germline V CDR1 and CDR2: SGHKS, YYEKEE (reference sequence). Trimming stripped 4 bases from V and 3 bases from J, with 17 bases between. CDR3 sequence reads: CASSSIKEGPNQPQHF. The CDR3 DNA reads as TGTGCCAGCAGCAGTATAAAGGAGGGTCCCAATCAGCCCCAGCATTTT.

This clone was detected once. The CDR3 DNA is TGTGCCATCAGTGATCGGGGTATCGGGGAGACCCAGTACTTC. It specifies CAISDRGIGETQYF. The rearrangement links TRBV10-3 to TRBJ2-5, with TRBD2 as a possible D gene (5 bases). CDR1 and CDR2 from the germline V gene are ENHRY and SYGVKD. V lost 3 bases and J 5 bases, leaving 13 bases between the germline ends. CDR3 length: 14 amino acids.

This clone was recorded only once. The rearrangement joins TRBV4-1 to TRBJ2-2; D possibly corresponds to TRBD1 (6 bases). CDR1 and CDR2 (germline): MGHRA, YSYEKL. Deletions cut 2 bases from V and 4 bases from J, with 17 bases between. The CDR3 has 17 amino acids. The DNA of the CDR3 is TGCGCCAGCAGCCAAATTTGGGACACCGCCGGCACCGGGGAGCTGTTTTTT. Its translation is CASSQIWDTAGTGELFF.

The gene calls are TRBV5-4 and TRBJ1-6, with TRBD1 matching 9 bases. With V trimmed by 0 bases and J by 1 base, 2 bases remained unmatched. Per the germline V gene, CDR1 is SGHNT and CDR2 is YYREEE (reference sequence). The CDR3 runs 17 residues. DNA for the CDR3: TGTGCCAGCAGCTTGGCGGACAGGGGTTCCTATAATTCACCCCTCCACTTT. This codes for CASSLADRGSYNSPLHF.

The chain links TRBV18 to TRBJ2-7; 9 bases fit TRBD2. Germline loops: CDR1 KGHSH, CDR2 LQKENI. The CDR3 is 15 residues long. V gave up 3 bases and J gave up 3 bases; unmatched junction bases: 6. CDR3 nucleotides: TGTGCCAGCTCACCGGATAGCGGGAGTTTCTACGAGCAGTACTTC. Translation: CASSPDSGSFYEQYF. The full variable domain, with the rest looked up from reference TRBV18 and TRBJ2-7, is NAGVMQNPRHLVRRRGQEARLRCSPMKGHSHVYWYRQLPEEGLKFMVYLQKENIIDESGMPKERFSAEFPKEGPSILRIQQVVRGDSAAYFCASSPDSGSFYEQYFGPGTRLTVT.

The rearrangement uses TRBV6-5 and TRBJ1-1; D is unresolved. The CDR3 contains 15 residues. Trimming stripped 7 bases from V and 6 bases from J, with 21 bases between. The V gene's germline CDR1 is MNHEY and CDR2 SVGAGI. CDR3 in DNA: TGTGCCAGCAAAGGAGGCTCGGGCCGGCTAGCTGAAGCTTTCTTT. This encodes CASKGGSGRLAEAFF.

The gene calls are TRBV5-1 and TRBJ2-2; TRBD2 is a possible D gene (5 bases). Trimming shortened V by 3 bases and J by 6 bases, and 15 bases separated the two germline ends. Germline CDR1 is SGHRS and CDR2 is YFSETQ. The CDR3 is 15 amino acids. As DNA, the CDR3 is TGCGCCAGCAGCTCTAGCCTCACTCCACCCGGGGAGCTGTTTTTT. Translated: CASSSSLTPPGELFF.

The V gene is TRBV28, the J gene TRBJ1-2; TRBD1 matches 9 bases. The CDR3 spans 12 residues. The germline V gene has CDR1 MDHEN and CDR2 SYDVKM. The V gene end was trimmed by 11 bases and the J gene end by 8 bases; junction bases not matched to a gene: 9. The CDR3: CAGEDRGRGYTF. DNA for the CDR3: TGTGCCGGCGAGGACAGGGGAAGGGGCTACACCTTC.

This chain links TRBV11-2 with TRBJ2-1, with D perhaps TRBD2 (6 bases). Germline CDR1 reads SGHAT; CDR2 reads FQNNGV. The CDR3 runs to 17 residues. The germline V and J ends were trimmed by 6 bases and 0 bases, with 18 bases remaining between them. The CDR3: CASRTLPGANSYNEQFF. The CDR3 DNA reads as TGTGCCAGCAGAACACTACCGGGAGCCAACTCCTACAATGAGCAGTTCTTC.

The J gene is TRBJ2-7, the V gene TRBV28; 7 nucleotides match TRBD2. Germline V gene sequence: CDR1 MDHEN, CDR2 SYDVKM. CDR3 length: 14 amino acids. Trimming removed 5 bases from V and 2 bases from J; junction bases left unmatched: 6. The CDR3 spells CASSTGLEAYEQYF. The CDR3 region has the DNA TGTGCCAGCAGTACAGGACTAGAGGCCTACGAGCAGTACTTC.

In this sample, this clone turned up once. CDR3 DNA sequence: TGTGCCAGCAGCTCAGCGGCGGGAGCCAAGAAAGCTTTCTTT. Its translation: CASSSAAGAKKAFF. The V gene is TRBV11-2, the J gene TRBJ1-1; D gene ambiguous. Germline loops: CDR1 SGHAT, CDR2 FQNNGV. The V end lost 4 bases, the J end lost 9 bases, and 18 bases lay between the germline ends. There are 14 residues in the CDR3. The full variable domain, its missing parts supplied by reference TRBV11-2 and TRBJ1-1, is EAGVAQSPRYKIIEKRQSVAFWCNPISGHATLYWYQQILGQGPKLLIQFQNNGVVDDSQLPKDRFSAERLKGVDSTLKIQPAKLEDSAVYLCASSSAAGAKKAFFGQGTRLTVV.

J is TRBJ2-3 and V is TRBV5-5; 9 nucleotides agree with TRBD2. J gave up 3 bases and V 0 bases, and 5 bases lay outside the gene matches. CDR1 and CDR2 from the germline V gene are SGHKS and YYEKEE (reference sequence). CDR3 length equals 16 residues. The CDR3 region has the DNA TGTGCCAGCAGCTTGGAGTCTAGCGGGATGACAGATACGCAGTATTTT. It translates to CASSLESSGMTDTQYF.

In its sample, this clone was seen once. The gene calls are TRBV28 and TRBJ1-2; D is unclear. The V end was cut by 5 bases, the J end by 8 bases, with 15 bases between. The germline V gene has CDR1 MDHEN and CDR2 SYDVKM. The CDR3 length is 13 residues. CDR3 DNA: TGTGCCAGCAGTCTAATTAACTATAGGGGCTACACCTTC. Its translation is CASSLINYRGYTF.

This clone was picked up one time. The chain links TRBV9 to TRBJ1-2; TRBD1 matches 7 bases. V gave up 3 bases and J gave up 7 bases; unmatched junction bases: 6. CDR3 length: 13 amino acids. The V gene's germline CDR1 is SGDLS and CDR2 YYNGEE. The CDR3 bases are TGTGCCAGCAGCGAGGGGGCTTGGAGTGGCTACACCTTC. The encoded protein is CASSEGAWSGYTF.

In its sample, this clone was seen once. Other DNA sequences from this sample encode an identical CDR3 as well. The rearrangement uses TRBV5-1 and TRBJ2-7, with D possibly matching TRBD2 (6 bases). The CDR3 loop spans 14 amino acids. Trimming left V 2 bases short and J 0 bases short, with 9 bases between. Looked up from germline, CDR1 is SGHRS and CDR2 is YFSETQ. The CDR3 reads CASSFGGSSYEQYF. Here the CDR3 DNA reads TGCGCCAGCAGCTTCGGGGGTTCCTCCTACGAGCAGTACTTC.

The chain has TRBV30 and TRBJ1-1, with D unresolved. V lost 5 bases to trimming and J lost 3 bases, with 7 bases between them. The germline V gene has CDR1 GTSNPN and CDR2 SVGIG (reference sequence). The CDR3 loop spans 11 amino acids. CDR3 coding DNA: TGTGCCTGGGCAGCGGACACTGAAGCTTTCTTT. Amino acids: CAWAADTEAFF.

The chain employs TRBV10-3 and TRBJ1-2; D possibly corresponds to TRBD1 (5 bases). The germline V gene encodes CDR1 ENHRY and CDR2 SYGVKD. V was trimmed by 5 bases and J by 4 bases, leaving 14 bases between them. The CDR3 loop spans 14 amino acids. The CDR3 reads CAISPGGEPYGYTF. DNA of the CDR3: TGTGCCATCAGTCCCGGGGGTGAGCCCTATGGCTACACCTTC.

V usage is TRBV11-2 and J usage is TRBJ2-7, with TRBD1 matching over 7 bases. Germline CDR1 SGHAT, CDR2 FQNNGV. After removal of 0 bases from V and 2 bases from J, the junction contained 10 bases not matched to a gene. This CDR3 comprises 17 residues. The CDR3 here is CASSLELGMGQTYEQYF. The DNA of the CDR3 is TGTGCCAGCAGCTTAGAACTGGGGATGGGACAGACCTACGAGCAGTACTTC.

This clone came up once. The V call is TRBV19, the J call TRBJ2-2, with 14 bases lining up with TRBD2. Germline V gene sequence: CDR1 LNHDA, CDR2 SQIVND (reference sequence). CDR3 length: 18 residues. V lost 4 bases to trimming and J lost 4 bases; unmatched junction nucleotides: 8. The CDR3, as DNA: TGTGCCAGTAGTACGCGACTAGCGGGAGGGCCGGGCACCGGGGAGCTGTTTTTT. Translated, it gives CASSTRLAGGPGTGELFF.

DNA of the CDR3: TGTGCCAGCAGTTTATGGGGGGGACCCAATCAGCCCCAGCATTTT. Translated, it gives CASSLWGGPNQPQHF. This chain joins TRBV28 and TRBJ1-5; possible D gene TRBD1, 5 bases. The V gene lost 0 bases and the J gene lost 3 bases, with 9 bases spanning the gap. The CDR3 contains 15 residues. CDR1 and CDR2 (germline): MDHEN, SYDVKM.

The chain couples TRBV9 to TRBJ2-1; 7 nucleotides match TRBD1. Germline assignment: CDR1 SGDLS and CDR2 YYNGEE. The CDR3 has 14 amino acids. With 3 bases clipped from V and 6 bases from J, the junction kept 6 bases outside the gene matches. In DNA, the CDR3 is TGTGCCAGCAGCGCGACAGGGTCGGGCAATGAGCAGTTCTTC. Residues: CASSATGSGNEQFF.